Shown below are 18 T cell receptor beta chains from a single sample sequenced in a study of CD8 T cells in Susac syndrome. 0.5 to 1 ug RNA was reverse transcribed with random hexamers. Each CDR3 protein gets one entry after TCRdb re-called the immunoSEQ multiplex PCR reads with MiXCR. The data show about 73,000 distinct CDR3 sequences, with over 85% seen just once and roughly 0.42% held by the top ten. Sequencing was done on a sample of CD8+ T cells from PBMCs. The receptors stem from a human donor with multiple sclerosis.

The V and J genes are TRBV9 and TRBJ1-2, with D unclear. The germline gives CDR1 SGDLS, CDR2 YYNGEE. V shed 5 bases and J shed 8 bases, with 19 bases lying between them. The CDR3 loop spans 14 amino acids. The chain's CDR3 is CASSASAPFQGYTF. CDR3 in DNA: TGTGCCAGCAGTGCTAGTGCGCCATTTCAAGGCTACACCTTC.

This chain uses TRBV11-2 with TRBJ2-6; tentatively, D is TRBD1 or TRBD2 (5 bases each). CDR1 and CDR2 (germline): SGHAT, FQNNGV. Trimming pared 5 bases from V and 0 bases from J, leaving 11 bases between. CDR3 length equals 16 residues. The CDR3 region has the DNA TGTGCCAGCAGCCCAAGTGGGGGCTCTGGGGCCAACGTCCTGACTTTC. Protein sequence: CASSPSGGSGANVLTF.

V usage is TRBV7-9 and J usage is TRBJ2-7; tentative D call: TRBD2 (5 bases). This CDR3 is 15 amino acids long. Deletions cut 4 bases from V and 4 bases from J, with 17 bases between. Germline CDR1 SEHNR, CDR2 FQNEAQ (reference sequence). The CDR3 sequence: CASSSPGGPGYEQYF. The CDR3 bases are TGTGCCAGCAGCTCCCCTGGTGGCCCGGGGTACGAGCAGTACTTC.

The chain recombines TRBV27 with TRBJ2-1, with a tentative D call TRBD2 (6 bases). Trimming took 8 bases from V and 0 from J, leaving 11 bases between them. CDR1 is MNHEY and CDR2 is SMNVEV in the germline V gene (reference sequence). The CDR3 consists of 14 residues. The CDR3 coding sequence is TGTGCCAGCCGCGGGACTTTCTCCTACAATGAGCAGTTCTTC. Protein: CASRGTFSYNEQFF.

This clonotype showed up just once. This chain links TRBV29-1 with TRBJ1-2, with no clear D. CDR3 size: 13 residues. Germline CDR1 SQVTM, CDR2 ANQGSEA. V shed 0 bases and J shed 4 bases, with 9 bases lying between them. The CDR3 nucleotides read TGCAGCGTTGAAGAAAAGGCGGCCTATGGCTACACCTTC. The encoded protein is CSVEEKAAYGYTF.

For the CDR3, the DNA is TGTGCCAGCAGCGATGCCGGGGAGCTGTTTTTT. Protein product: CASSDAGELFF. The chain links TRBV9 to TRBJ2-2; no reliable D call. V was cut by 3 bases and J by 6 bases, with 3 bases left in between. CDR3 size: 11 residues. The germline V gene encodes CDR1 SGDLS and CDR2 YYNGEE.

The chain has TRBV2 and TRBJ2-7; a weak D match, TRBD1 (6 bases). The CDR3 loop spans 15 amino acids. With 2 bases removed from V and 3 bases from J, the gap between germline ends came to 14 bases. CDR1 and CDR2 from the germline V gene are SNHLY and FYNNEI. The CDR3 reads CASSEYNRVGYEQYF. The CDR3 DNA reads TGTGCCAGCAGTGAATACAACAGGGTGGGCTACGAGCAGTACTTC. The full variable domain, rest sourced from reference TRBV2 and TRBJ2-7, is EPEVTQTPSHQVTQMGQEVILRCVPISNHLYFYWYRQILGQKVEFLVSFYNNEISEKSEIFDDQFSVERPDGSNFTLKIRSTKLEDSAMYFCASSEYNRVGYEQYFGPGTRLTVT.

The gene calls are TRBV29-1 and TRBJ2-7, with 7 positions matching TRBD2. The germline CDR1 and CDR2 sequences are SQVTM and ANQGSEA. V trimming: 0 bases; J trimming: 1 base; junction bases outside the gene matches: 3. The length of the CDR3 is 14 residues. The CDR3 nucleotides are TGCAGCGTTGAAGATGAAGCGGGATCCTACGAGCAGTACTTC. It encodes CSVEDEAGSYEQYF.

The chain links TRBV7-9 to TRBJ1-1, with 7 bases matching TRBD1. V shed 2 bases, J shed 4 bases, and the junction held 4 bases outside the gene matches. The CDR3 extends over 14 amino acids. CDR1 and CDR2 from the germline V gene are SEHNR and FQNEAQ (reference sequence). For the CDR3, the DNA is TGTGCCAGCAGCTTACAGGGGGAGGGCACTGAAGCTTTCTTT. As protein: CASSLQGEGTEAFF.

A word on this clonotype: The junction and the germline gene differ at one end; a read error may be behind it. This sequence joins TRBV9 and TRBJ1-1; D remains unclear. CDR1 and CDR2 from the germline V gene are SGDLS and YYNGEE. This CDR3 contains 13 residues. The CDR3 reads CASSVVRLSEAFF. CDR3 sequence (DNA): TGTGCCAGCAGCGTAGTGCGGCTTTCTGAGGCTTTCTTT.

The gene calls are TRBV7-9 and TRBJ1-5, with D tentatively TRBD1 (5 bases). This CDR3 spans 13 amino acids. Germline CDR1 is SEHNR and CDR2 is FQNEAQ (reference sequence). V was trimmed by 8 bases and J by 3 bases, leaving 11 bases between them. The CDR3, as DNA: TGTGCCAGCGGATCAGGGATCAATCAGCCCCAGCATTTT. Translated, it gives CASGSGINQPQHF.

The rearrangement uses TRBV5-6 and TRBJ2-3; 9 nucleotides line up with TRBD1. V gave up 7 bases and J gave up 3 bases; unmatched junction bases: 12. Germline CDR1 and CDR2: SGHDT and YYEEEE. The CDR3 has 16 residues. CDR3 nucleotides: TGTGCCAGCGTTCGACGGGACAGGGCGATGACAGATACGCAGTATTTT. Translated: CASVRRDRAMTDTQYF.

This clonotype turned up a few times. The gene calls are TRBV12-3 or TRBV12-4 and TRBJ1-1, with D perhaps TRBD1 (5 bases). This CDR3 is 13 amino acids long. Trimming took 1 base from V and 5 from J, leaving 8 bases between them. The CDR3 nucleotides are TGTGCCAGCAGTTTAGGGGGCAGAACTGAAGCTTTCTTT. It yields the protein CASSLGGRTEAFF.

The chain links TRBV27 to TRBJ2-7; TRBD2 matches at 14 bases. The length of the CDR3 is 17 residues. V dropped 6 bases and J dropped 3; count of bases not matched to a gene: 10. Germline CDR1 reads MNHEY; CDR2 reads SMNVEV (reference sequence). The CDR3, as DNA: TGTGCCAGCAGGCCCGGGACTAGCGGGAGCTTGGGCTACGAGCAGTACTTC. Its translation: CASRPGTSGSLGYEQYF.

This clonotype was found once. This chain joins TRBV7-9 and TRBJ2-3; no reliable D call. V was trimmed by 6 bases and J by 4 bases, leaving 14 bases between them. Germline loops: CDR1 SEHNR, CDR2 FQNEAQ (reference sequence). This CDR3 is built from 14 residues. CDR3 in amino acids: CASRRKIYADTQYF. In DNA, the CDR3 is TGTGCCAGCAGGAGGAAGATTTATGCAGATACGCAGTATTTT.

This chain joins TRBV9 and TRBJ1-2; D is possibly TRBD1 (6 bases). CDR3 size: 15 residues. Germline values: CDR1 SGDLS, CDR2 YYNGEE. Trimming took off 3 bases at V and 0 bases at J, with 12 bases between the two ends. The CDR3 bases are TGTGCCAGCAGCGCGGGAGGGGGAGCTAACTATGGCTACACCTTC. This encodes CASSAGGGANYGYTF.

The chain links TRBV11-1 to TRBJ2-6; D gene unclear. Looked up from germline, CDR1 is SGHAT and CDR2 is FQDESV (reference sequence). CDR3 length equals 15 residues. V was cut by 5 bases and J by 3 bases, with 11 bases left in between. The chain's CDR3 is CASSLSRGGANVLTF. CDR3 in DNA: TGTGCCAGCAGCCTGTCTAGAGGTGGGGCCAACGTCCTGACTTTC.

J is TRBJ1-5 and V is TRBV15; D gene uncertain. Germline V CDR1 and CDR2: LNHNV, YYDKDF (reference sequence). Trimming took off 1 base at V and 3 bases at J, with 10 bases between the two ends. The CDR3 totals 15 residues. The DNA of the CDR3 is TGTGCCACCAGCAGAGGTGCAGGAGTCAATCAGCCCCAGCATTTT. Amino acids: CATSRGAGVNQPQHF.